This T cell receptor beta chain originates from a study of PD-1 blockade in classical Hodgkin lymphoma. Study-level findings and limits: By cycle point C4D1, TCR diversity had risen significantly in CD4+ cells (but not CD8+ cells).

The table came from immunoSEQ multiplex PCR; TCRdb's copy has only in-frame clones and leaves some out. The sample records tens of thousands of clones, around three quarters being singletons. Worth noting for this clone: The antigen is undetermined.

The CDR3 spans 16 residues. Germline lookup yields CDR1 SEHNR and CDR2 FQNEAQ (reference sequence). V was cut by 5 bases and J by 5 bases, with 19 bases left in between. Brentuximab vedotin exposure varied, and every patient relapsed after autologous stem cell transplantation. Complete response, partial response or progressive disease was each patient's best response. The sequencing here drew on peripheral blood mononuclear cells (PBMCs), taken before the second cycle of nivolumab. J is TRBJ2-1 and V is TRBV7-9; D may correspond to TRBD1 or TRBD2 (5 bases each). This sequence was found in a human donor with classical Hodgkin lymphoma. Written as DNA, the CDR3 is TGTGCCAGCAGCCCGACCAGAGGGGCACTTCACAATGAGCAGTTCTTC. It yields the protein CASSPTRGALHNEQFF.